These T cell receptor beta chains were read from a single sample in a study of radiotherapy plus CTLA-4 blockade in lung cancer. The protocol was immunoSEQ multiplex PCR, while the TCRdb copy is restricted to in-frame clones and leaves out a portion. The table shows approximately 75,000 clones, with about 80% occurring only once. The material was peripheral blood, obtained from a patient treated with radiotherapy plus ipilimumab. The receptors come from a human donor with non-small cell lung cancer who had a complete response to radiotherapy plus ipilimumab. Both conserved end residues are part of each CDR3. D genes are given only for firm matches. Clone size, where shown, is once, few, many, or a class for clones that have expanded.

j_call: TRBJ1-1; v_call: TRBV4-3; clone_size: NA; d_call: NA; cdr3_nt: TGCGCCAGCAGCCAAGTAGGGATCAGGGGTTACACTGAAGCTTTCTTT; cdr3_aa: CASSQVGIRGYTEAFF
j_call: TRBJ2-6; v_call: TRBV10-3; clone_size: NA; d_call: TRBD1; cdr3_nt: TGTGCCATCAGTCCTCCCAGGGGGCAATCTGGGGCCAACGTCCTGACTTTC; cdr3_aa: CAISPPRGQSGANVLTF
j_call: TRBJ2-1; v_call: TRBV5-6; clone_size: NA; d_call: NA; cdr3_nt: TGTGCCAGCAGCTTGGCAGACTCCTACAATGAGCAGTTCTTC; cdr3_aa: CASSLADSYNEQFF
j_call: TRBJ2-5; v_call: TRBV5-4; clone_size: NA; d_call: TRBD2; cdr3_nt: TGTGCCAGCAGCTGGGGACTAGCGGGAGGGTCAGAGACCCAGTACTTC; cdr3_aa: CASSWGLAGGSETQYF
j_call: TRBJ1-5; v_call: TRBV4-1; clone_size: NA; d_call: NA; cdr3_nt: TGCGCCAGCAGCCTAGTAGGGGGGGGCTTTAATGAGCCCCAGCATTTT; cdr3_aa: CASSLVGGGFNEPQHF
j_call: TRBJ2-5; v_call: TRBV7-2; clone_size: NA; d_call: NA; cdr3_nt: TGTGCCAGCAGCGGGGGAGAGACCCAGTACTTC; cdr3_aa: CASSGGETQYF
j_call: TRBJ2-3; v_call: TRBV7-9; clone_size: few; d_call: NA; cdr3_nt: TGTGCCAGCAGCTTAGAGAGAGGGGGCACAGATACGCAGTATTTT; cdr3_aa: CASSLERGGTDTQYF
j_call: TRBJ2-3; v_call: TRBV6-6; clone_size: NA; d_call: NA; cdr3_nt: TGTGCCAGCAGTTACTCGAATCTGGGCCCAGATACGCAGTATTTT; cdr3_aa: CASSYSNLGPDTQYF
j_call: TRBJ1-5; v_call: TRBV7-2; clone_size: NA; d_call: TRBD1; cdr3_nt: TGTGCCAGCAGCGACTACAGGGGTTATAGCAATCAGCCCCAGCATTTT; cdr3_aa: CASSDYRGYSNQPQHF
j_call: TRBJ2-2; v_call: TRBV7-9; clone_size: few; d_call: NA; cdr3_nt: TGTGCCAGCAGCCCTAGTACGGCCCCCGGGGAGCTGTTTTTT; cdr3_aa: CASSPSTAPGELFF
j_call: TRBJ2-2; v_call: TRBV6-1; clone_size: few; d_call: NA; cdr3_nt: TGTGCCAGCAGTGTTCAGCGGAACACCGGGGAGCTGTTTTTT; cdr3_aa: CASSVQRNTGELFF
j_call: TRBJ2-3; v_call: TRBV5-1; clone_size: few; d_call: NA; cdr3_nt: TGCGCCAGCCATCAGGGGACCTCTAGCACAGATACGCAGTATTTT; cdr3_aa: CASHQGTSSTDTQYF
j_call: TRBJ1-1; v_call: TRBV20-1; clone_size: NA; d_call: NA; cdr3_nt: TGCAGTGCCGAGGACGGTGGTCTGGCTTTCTTT; cdr3_aa: CSAEDGGLAFF
j_call: TRBJ2-2; v_call: TRBV11-3; clone_size: NA; d_call: NA; cdr3_nt: TGTGCCAGCAGGGGGGGAGGAGGACTTAACACCGGGGAGCTGTTTTTT; cdr3_aa: CASRGGGGLNTGELFF
j_call: TRBJ2-3; v_call: TRBV6-1; clone_size: NA; d_call: NA; cdr3_nt: TGTGCCACGACTCCTGGGGCGGGGGATACGCAGTATTTT; cdr3_aa: CATTPGAGDTQYF
j_call: TRBJ1-6; v_call: TRBV10-2; clone_size: NA; d_call: NA; cdr3_nt: TGCGCCAGCAGTGAGTACCGGACAGAGAGGGGTTCACCCCTCCACTTT; cdr3_aa: CASSEYRTERGSPLHF
j_call: TRBJ2-5; v_call: TRBV29-1; clone_size: NA; d_call: NA; cdr3_nt: TGCAGCGTTGGACAGGATGGGGCCCAGTACTTC; cdr3_aa: CSVGQDGAQYF
j_call: TRBJ2-1; v_call: TRBV7-9; clone_size: NA; d_call: NA; cdr3_nt: TGTGCCAGCAGCCCCAGAGGGGTGGAGAACAATGAGCAGTTCTTC; cdr3_aa: CASSPRGVENNEQFF
j_call: TRBJ2-3; v_call: TRBV27; clone_size: once; d_call: TRBD2; cdr3_nt: TGTGCCAGCAGTCAGCACCTAGCGGGTTCAGATACGCAGTATTTT; cdr3_aa: CASSQHLAGSDTQYF
j_call: TRBJ2-7; v_call: TRBV7-4; clone_size: NA; d_call: NA; cdr3_nt: TGTGCCAGCAGGCCCCGAGAAAATCATGCCTACGAGCAGTACTTC; cdr3_aa: CASRPRENHAYEQYF
j_call: TRBJ1-1; v_call: TRBV10-3; clone_size: NA; d_call: NA; cdr3_nt: TGTGCCATCAGTGAGTCAGAAAACACTGAAGCTTTCTTT; cdr3_aa: CAISESENTEAFF
j_call: TRBJ2-7; v_call: TRBV4-3; clone_size: NA; d_call: NA; cdr3_nt: TGCGCCAGCAGCCAAGATCGAACAGAAGCGGAGCAGTACTTC; cdr3_aa: CASSQDRTEAEQYF
j_call: TRBJ1-1; v_call: TRBV11-2; clone_size: NA; d_call: TRBD1; cdr3_nt: TGTGCCAGCAGCTTAGATATGACAGGGGATAAATCTGAAGCTTTCTTT; cdr3_aa: CASSLDMTGDKSEAFF
j_call: TRBJ1-1; v_call: TRBV18; clone_size: once; d_call: TRBD1; cdr3_nt: TGTGCCAGCTCTCCTTCGACAGGGCCGTCGGGTGAAGCTTTCTTT; cdr3_aa: CASSPSTGPSGEAFF
j_call: TRBJ1-4; v_call: TRBV21-1; clone_size: NA; d_call: NA; cdr3_nt: TGTGCCAGCAGAGCAGTTGCAACTAATGAAAAACTGTTTTTT; cdr3_aa: CASRAVATNEKLFF
j_call: TRBJ1-2; v_call: TRBV18; clone_size: NA; d_call: NA; cdr3_nt: TGTGCCAGCTCACAAGAGGATCAGAACTATGGCTACACCTTC; cdr3_aa: CASSQEDQNYGYTF
j_call: TRBJ2-2; v_call: TRBV5-1; clone_size: NA; d_call: TRBD1; cdr3_nt: TGCGCCAGCAGCCGGGACAGGCCGAACACCGGGGAGCTGTTTTTT; cdr3_aa: CASSRDRPNTGELFF
j_call: TRBJ1-4; v_call: TRBV19; clone_size: NA; d_call: TRBD1; cdr3_nt: TGTGCCAGTAGGGGTGGACAGGGGCAGAATGAAAAACTGTTTTTT; cdr3_aa: CASRGGQGQNEKLFF
j_call: TRBJ2-6; v_call: TRBV5-1; clone_size: few; d_call: NA; cdr3_nt: TGCGCCAGCAGCCCAAGGAGGAGGGGCCAATCCTCTGGGGCCAACGTCCTGACTTTC; cdr3_aa: CASSPRRRGQSSGANVLTF
j_call: TRBJ2-1; v_call: TRBV19; clone_size: NA; d_call: NA; cdr3_nt: TGTGCCAGTAGTACCGGTTGGGGTGCTGAGCAGTTCTTC; cdr3_aa: CASSTGWGAEQFF
j_call: TRBJ2-1; v_call: TRBV2; clone_size: NA; d_call: NA; cdr3_nt: TGTGCCAGCATAGTATACATCGGTCGGGGTTACAATGAGCAGTTCTTC; cdr3_aa: CASIVYIGRGYNEQFF
j_call: TRBJ2-2; v_call: TRBV5-8; clone_size: NA; d_call: NA; cdr3_nt: TGTGCCAGCAGCTTTGGATACGAGGGCGACTTAACCGGGGAGCTGTTTTTT; cdr3_aa: CASSFGYEGDLTGELFF
j_call: TRBJ2-1; v_call: TRBV9; clone_size: NA; d_call: NA; cdr3_nt: TGTGCCAGCAGCGTTGGGGCGGAAACCTACAATGAGCAGTTCTTC; cdr3_aa: CASSVGAETYNEQFF
j_call: TRBJ2-3; v_call: TRBV7-9; clone_size: NA; d_call: TRBD2; cdr3_nt: TGTGCCAGCAGCCTGGGACTAACCGCAGACACAGATACGCAGTATTTT; cdr3_aa: CASSLGLTADTDTQYF
j_call: TRBJ2-7; v_call: TRBV11-2; clone_size: NA; d_call: NA; cdr3_nt: TGTGCCAGCAGCTCCACAGGATACGAGCAGTACTTC; cdr3_aa: CASSSTGYEQYF
j_call: TRBJ2-5; v_call: TRBV6-5; clone_size: NA; d_call: NA; cdr3_nt: TGTGCCAGCAGTTACACTCAAGAGACCCAGTACTTC; cdr3_aa: CASSYTQETQYF
j_call: TRBJ1-2; v_call: TRBV15; clone_size: NA; d_call: TRBD1; cdr3_nt: TGTGCCACCAGCAGCCCCGGGACAGGGGGATATGGCTACACCTTC; cdr3_aa: CATSSPGTGGYGYTF
j_call: TRBJ1-5; v_call: TRBV28; clone_size: NA; d_call: TRBD1; cdr3_nt: TGTGCCAGCAGTCGCTCCGGGACAGGGTATCAGCCCCAGCATTTT; cdr3_aa: CASSRSGTGYQPQHF
j_call: TRBJ1-2; v_call: TRBV7-2; clone_size: NA; d_call: TRBD1; cdr3_nt: TGTGCCAGCAGCTTAGGGGCAGGGGGTGATGGCTACACCTTC; cdr3_aa: CASSLGAGGDGYTF
j_call: TRBJ2-4; v_call: TRBV11-2; clone_size: NA; d_call: NA; cdr3_nt: TGTGCCAGCAGCCCCTCCGACTACAGAGAGAAGCTAGCCAAAAACATTCAGTACTTC; cdr3_aa: CASSPSDYREKLAKNIQYF
j_call: TRBJ2-3; v_call: TRBV9; clone_size: NA; d_call: TRBD2; cdr3_nt: TGTGCCAGCAGCGTAGGACTAGCGGTGAGCACAGATACGCAGTATTTT; cdr3_aa: CASSVGLAVSTDTQYF
j_call: TRBJ1-1; v_call: TRBV5-1; clone_size: NA; d_call: NA; cdr3_nt: TGCGCCAGCAGCTTGGAACGGGCGGACACTGAAGCTTTCTTT; cdr3_aa: CASSLERADTEAFF
j_call: TRBJ1-4; v_call: TRBV28; clone_size: NA; d_call: NA; cdr3_nt: TGTGCCAGCAGTTTTGGGGGGAGGGGAAAACTGTTTTTT; cdr3_aa: CASSFGGRGKLFF
j_call: TRBJ2-2; v_call: TRBV7-7; clone_size: NA; d_call: NA; cdr3_nt: TGTGCTAGCAGCTTAGTCACAGGCGGGGCCGGGGAGCTGTTTTTT; cdr3_aa: CASSLVTGGAGELFF
j_call: TRBJ1-5; v_call: TRBV30; clone_size: NA; d_call: NA; cdr3_nt: TGTGCCTGGACACCGAATAGCAATCAGCCCCAGCATTTT; cdr3_aa: CAWTPNSNQPQHF